The rows below give T cell receptor beta chains drawn from one sample of a study of T-cell memory formation after mild COVID-19. TCRdb reanalysed the 5' RACE reads using MiXCR and keeps one entry per CDR3 protein. The repertoire holds hundreds of thousands of distinct CDR3 sequences, with 15% to 20% as singletons. Sequenced material: PBMCs or a T cell subset sorted from them (not recorded which). The receptors originated from an adult woman who had mild COVID-19 (a few samples of this study predate the infection). Cell type and time point are not known. Both conserved end residues are part of each CDR3. D genes are given only for firm matches. Size is omitted from some rows. Given values are once, few, many or a class for expanded clones.

clone size: few; D gene: .; V gene: TRBV3-1; J gene: TRBJ2-1; CDR3 DNA: TGTGCCAGCAGCCAAGCAATGGGAGTTAAGTTCTTC; CDR3 protein: CASSQAMGVKFF
clone size: .; D gene: .; V gene: TRBV6-5; J gene: TRBJ1-5; CDR3 DNA: TGTGCCAGCGGAAAGGCACAGGCAGGTCAGCCCCAGCATTTT; CDR3 protein: CASGKAQAGQPQHF
clone size: few; D gene: .; V gene: TRBV4-1; J gene: TRBJ2-7; CDR3 DNA: TGCGCCAGCAGCCAAGTTCAGAACTACGAGCAGTACTTC; CDR3 protein: CASSQVQNYEQYF
clone size: few; D gene: .; V gene: TRBV4-1; J gene: TRBJ2-5; CDR3 DNA: TGCGCCAGCAGCCCCCCGTCGACAGGAGGGGAGACCCAGTACTTC; CDR3 protein: CASSPPSTGGETQYF
clone size: .; D gene: TRBD2; V gene: TRBV7-2; J gene: TRBJ2-7; CDR3 DNA: TGTGCCAGCGGATATAGCGGGGGGATCTACGAGCAGTACTTC; CDR3 protein: CASGYSGGIYEQYF
clone size: few; D gene: TRBD1; V gene: TRBV6-5; J gene: TRBJ2-7; CDR3 DNA: TGTGCCAGCAGTTCCCGGGACAGGGGACCCTACGAGCAGTACTTC; CDR3 protein: CASSSRDRGPYEQYF
clone size: few; D gene: TRBD1; V gene: TRBV3-1; J gene: TRBJ1-3; CDR3 DNA: TGTGCCAGCAGCCAACCGGGACAGGGAAGAAACACCATATATTTT; CDR3 protein: CASSQPGQGRNTIYF
clone size: few; D gene: .; V gene: TRBV5-1; J gene: TRBJ2-7; CDR3 DNA: TGCGCCAGCAGCTTGGAGGAGCGGACCACTCCGGGGCAGTACTTC; CDR3 protein: CASSLEERTTPGQYF
clone size: .; D gene: .; V gene: TRBV6-5; J gene: TRBJ1-2; CDR3 DNA: TGTGCCAGCAGTTATCGGGTGGACTATGGCTACACCTTC; CDR3 protein: CASSYRVDYGYTF
clone size: few; D gene: .; V gene: TRBV5-5; J gene: TRBJ2-3; CDR3 DNA: TGTGCCAGCAGCTCCTTGGACGGACGCACAGATACGCAGTATTTT; CDR3 protein: CASSSLDGRTDTQYF
clone size: few; D gene: .; V gene: TRBV19; J gene: TRBJ1-1; CDR3 DNA: TGTGCCAGTAGTCTGCACGTTACTGAAGCTTTCTTT; CDR3 protein: CASSLHVTEAFF
clone size: few; D gene: .; V gene: TRBV9; J gene: TRBJ1-1; CDR3 DNA: TGTGCCAGCAGCGTAGAAGAAGAGAACACTGAAGCTTTCTTT; CDR3 protein: CASSVEEENTEAFF
clone size: .; D gene: .; V gene: TRBV30; J gene: TRBJ2-1; CDR3 DNA: TGTGCCTGGAGTGAGGTTGGGGGGCGAAGTGAGCAGTTCTTC; CDR3 protein: CAWSEVGGRSEQFF
clone size: many; D gene: .; V gene: TRBV9; J gene: TRBJ2-7; CDR3 DNA: TGTGCCAGCAGCGTAGGATCGACAGTAGGGGACGAGCAGTACTTC; CDR3 protein: CASSVGSTVGDEQYF
clone size: .; D gene: .; V gene: TRBV15; J gene: TRBJ2-7; CDR3 DNA: TGTGCCACCAGCAGAGACACCCGGACTAAGCGCGAGCAGTACTTC; CDR3 protein: CATSRDTRTKREQYF
clone size: .; D gene: TRBD2; V gene: TRBV7-9; J gene: TRBJ2-3; CDR3 DNA: TGTGCCAGCAGCTACCCCTCCGGGGGGGCTCGGACAGATACGCAGTATTTT; CDR3 protein: CASSYPSGGARTDTQYF
clone size: few; D gene: TRBD1; V gene: TRBV6-5; J gene: TRBJ2-5; CDR3 DNA: TGTGCCAGCAGTTACCGACAGGGAGAGACCCAGTACTTC; CDR3 protein: CASSYRQGETQYF
clone size: few; D gene: TRBD2; V gene: TRBV28; J gene: TRBJ2-3; CDR3 DNA: TGTGCCAGCAGCTCTAGCGGGAGGGCGACAGATACGCAGTATTTT; CDR3 protein: CASSSSGRATDTQYF
clone size: .; D gene: TRBD1; V gene: TRBV7-2; J gene: TRBJ2-1; CDR3 DNA: TGTGCCAGCAGCTTAGCCCGGAACAGGGGCAACAATGAGCAGTTCTTC; CDR3 protein: CASSLARNRGNNEQFF
clone size: .; D gene: .; V gene: TRBV5-5; J gene: TRBJ2-2; CDR3 DNA: TGTGCCAGCAGCTTGGACGGCATCCCGACCGGGGAGCTGTTTTTT; CDR3 protein: CASSLDGIPTGELFF
clone size: few; D gene: .; V gene: TRBV7-2; J gene: TRBJ1-2; CDR3 DNA: TGTGCCAGCAGCTTAGTAAGGGGCCGAACACATGGCTACACCTTC; CDR3 protein: CASSLVRGRTHGYTF
clone size: few; D gene: .; V gene: TRBV7-8; J gene: TRBJ2-7; CDR3 DNA: TGTGCCAGCAGCTTAGGGGCAGCCCTCTACGAGCAGTACTTC; CDR3 protein: CASSLGAALYEQYF
clone size: .; D gene: .; V gene: TRBV12-3/TRBV12-4; J gene: TRBJ1-5; CDR3 DNA: TGTGCCAGCAGCACGCGGAGCCAGCCCCAGCATTTT; CDR3 protein: CASSTRSQPQHF
clone size: .; D gene: .; V gene: TRBV10-3; J gene: TRBJ2-7; CDR3 DNA: TGTGCCACCCAACAGGGCTTTGAGGACTACGAGCAGTACTTC; CDR3 protein: CATQQGFEDYEQYF